This TCR beta chain was profiled in a study of blood T cell repertoires in COVID-19. Study in general: Material from acute and convalescent COVID-19 was sourced from the United States, Italy and Spain.

Repertoires were generated with immunoSEQ multiplex PCR, while TCRdb's copy carries only in-frame clones and drops some. Among roughly 250,000 clones listed, approximately 83% were seen once. Germline CDR1 MNHEY, CDR2 SMNVEV (reference sequence). V was pared by 2 bases and J by 12 bases, with 14 bases between. This CDR3 spans 13 amino acids. Sequencing input: PBMCs or T cells enriched from blood (not recorded which). The sequence was obtained from a woman between 45 and 65 years old who had recovered from COVID-19. The chain uses TRBV27 and TRBJ2-1, with D possibly TRBD2 on 6 matching bases. The CDR3 protein is CASSLPGLAGQFF. In DNA, the CDR3 is TGTGCCAGCAGTTTACCGGGACTCGCGGGGCAGTTCTTC.